These T cell receptor beta chains were read from a single sample in a study of monozygotic twins with inflammatory bowel disease. Reprocessing the 5' RACE reads, TCRdb reports a single entry for every CDR3 protein and omits DNA. This sample contains hundreds of thousands of distinct CDR3 sequences. Sequences were obtained from blood. The receptor source for this set is a human donor with ulcerative colitis or Crohn's disease, or a healthy co-twin of an affected twin (not recorded which). CDR3s include the opening cysteine and the closing phenylalanine or tryptophan.

>TRBV12-3/TRBV12-4|TRBJ1-1
CASSLVQSNTEAFF
>TRBV20-1|TRBJ2-3
CSAGPSGGYVDTQYF
>TRBV19|TRBJ1-1
CASSRGGAMDQAFF
>TRBV5-4|TRBJ2-7
CASSPRRVAGGYEQYF
>TRBV4-1|TRBJ1-2
CASSRIGTDEYGYTF
>TRBV10-2|TRBJ2-7
CASSVSGRYYEQYF
>TRBV5-1|TRBJ2-7
CASGASPSPGEQYF
>TRBV20-1|TRBJ1-4
CSASSQLATNEKLFF
>TRBV6-1|TRBJ1-5
CASDDRGNQPQHF
>TRBV18|TRBJ1-1
CASSRSSTGLGTEAFF
>TRBV29-1|TRBJ2-1
CSVELGRTRTVSGLGRGEQFF
>TRBV7-9|TRBJ2-1
CASNRGLAGPRRNEQFF
>TRBV5-6|TRBJ1-3
CASSGQGDGNTIYF
>TRBV21-1|TRBJ2-5
CASSNRGGGQTQETQYF
>TRBV10-3|TRBJ2-3
CAISEGGGTDTQYF
>TRBV18|TRBJ2-7
CASSPRTSGSGEQYF
>TRBV28|TRBJ2-4
CASSLRVPANIQYF
>TRBV10-3|TRBJ1-1
CAISRDRGLNTEAFF
>TRBV2|TRBJ2-3
CASRRTTSTDTQYF
>TRBV4-3|TRBJ2-1
CASSQAGSANEQFF
>TRBV6-1|TRBJ2-2
CASAMTTGLTGELFF
>TRBV7-2|TRBJ2-1
CASSLRVLSGPNNEQFF
>TRBV4-1|TRBJ2-2
CASSQGARGPNTGELFF
>TRBV20-1|TRBJ2-1
CSALKRGLTSGGSNEQFF
>TRBV6-1|TRBJ1-3
CASSRSGEGNTIYF
>TRBV18|TRBJ2-5
CASSPGQQTILYQETQYF
>TRBV5-6|TRBJ2-3
CASSLVALAGGADTQYF
>TRBV27|TRBJ1-2
CASSQGGGYTF
>TRBV30|TRBJ2-1
CAWSVRQREFF
>TRBV20-1|TRBJ2-1
CSAAAILRGKTTMSGQFF
>TRBV7-8|TRBJ2-5
CASSLRALGETQYF
>TRBV7-2|TRBJ2-7
CASSLASQGSEQYF
>TRBV6-2/TRBV6-3|TRBJ2-1
CASSYPTSGGACEQFF
>TRBV9|TRBJ1-2
CASSVVLDRLYGYTF
>TRBV7-2|TRBJ2-4
CASSRGGNMQYF
>TRBV5-6|TRBJ2-1
CASSLTSGSYNEQFF
>TRBV7-2|TRBJ1-2
CASSLGGKGLSGGYTF
>TRBV6-2/TRBV6-3|TRBJ2-2
CASSFNTLELNTGELFF
>TRBV28|TRBJ2-7
CASSLVGGTYEQYF
>TRBV20-1|TRBJ1-5
CSALGQAPNQPQHF
>TRBV5-1|TRBJ2-5
CVSSSTTGGQETQYF
>TRBV29-1|TRBJ2-7
CSVGGGYEQYF
>TRBV5-1|TRBJ1-6
CASRWENSPLHF
>TRBV24-1|TRBJ2-1
CATSDLPGPQFF
>TRBV4-3|TRBJ2-3
CASSQAVWPFSTDTQYF
>TRBV10-3|TRBJ2-1
CAIRGGTETEQFF
>TRBV12-3/TRBV12-4|TRBJ2-7
CASSLSLGEQYF
>TRBV5-1|TRBJ1-5
CASSRSGTGGQPQHF
>TRBV5-1|TRBJ1-1
CASSSAGRAGTEAFF
>TRBV29-1|TRBJ2-4
CSVETKGWIAKNIQYF
>TRBV7-8|TRBJ2-1
CASSPPVASGHNEQFF
>TRBV6-5|TRBJ2-7
CASSAQGYEQYF
>TRBV29-1|TRBJ2-7
CSVEFSGDLYEQYF
>TRBV4-2|TRBJ2-3
CASSQDSGGGANTQYF
>TRBV6-2/TRBV6-3|TRBJ1-1
CASSFVEGGTEAFF